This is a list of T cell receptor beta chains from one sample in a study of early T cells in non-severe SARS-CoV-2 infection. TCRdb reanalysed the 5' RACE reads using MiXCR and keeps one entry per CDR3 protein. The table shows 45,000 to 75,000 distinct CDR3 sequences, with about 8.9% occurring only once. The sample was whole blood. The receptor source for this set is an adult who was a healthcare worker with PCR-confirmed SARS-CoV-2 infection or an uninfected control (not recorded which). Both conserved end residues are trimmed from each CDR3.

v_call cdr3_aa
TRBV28 ASSLGGTVGFGTQY
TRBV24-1 ATSDPRDSTDTQY
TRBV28 ASSNRGEQKLF
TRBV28 ASSPQGRGDTGELF
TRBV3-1 ASRSEAGGSTDTQY
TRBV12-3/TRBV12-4 ASSLQEQETQY
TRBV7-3 ASSSTGSYGNTIY
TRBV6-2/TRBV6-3 ASSWVGESYNEQF
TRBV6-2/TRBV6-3 ASTRDGYYEQY
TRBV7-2 ASSSQTSWANEQF
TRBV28 ASSPPLDSASYGYT
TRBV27 ASSPIQGILAGAREQY
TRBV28 ASSLGSLDPRAETQY
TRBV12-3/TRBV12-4 ASSFGGTSGRIQF
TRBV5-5 ASSSAYQETQY
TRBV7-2 ASSFIRNTGELF
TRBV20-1 SARGPTGSAF
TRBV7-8 ASSLGRRTGNTIY
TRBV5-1 ASSLAAEYYGYT
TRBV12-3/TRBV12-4 ASSLSIGGSGYT